The 26 T cell receptor beta chains reported below all come from one sample, sequenced in a study of blood T cell repertoires in COVID-19. Method: immunoSEQ multiplex PCR; TCRdb's copy keeps in-frame clones and lacks some. The data contain some 200,000 clones, about 90% of them seen just once; the ten biggest clones take up 0.78%. What was sequenced was peripheral blood. The receptors derive from a woman aged 65 to 85 with acute or convalescent COVID-19.

The chain is built from TRBV29-1 and TRBJ1-2; TRBD1 aligns across 8 bases. Germline loops: CDR1 SQVTM, CDR2 ANQGSEA. Trimming cost V 5 bases and J 0 bases; bases outside gene matches: 11. The CDR3 extends over 16 amino acids. CDR3 sequence: CSVRVGTGLSNYGYTF. DNA of the CDR3: TGCAGCGTTAGGGTGGGGACAGGCTTATCTAACTATGGCTACACCTTC.

The chain recombines TRBV7-8 with TRBJ2-2, with D possibly matching TRBD1 (5 bases). With 1 base removed from V and 0 bases from J, the gap between germline ends came to 6 bases. The CDR3 is 15 amino acids. CDR1 is SGHVS, CDR2 FQNEAQ, per germline. The CDR3 here is CASSLGTTNTGELFF. The CDR3 DNA is TGTGCCAGCAGCTTAGGGACAACGAACACCGGGGAGCTGTTTTTT.

The chain is built from TRBV10-3 and TRBJ1-3; D perhaps matches TRBD1 (5 bases). From germline, CDR1 is ENHRY and CDR2 SYGVKD. Trimming left V 0 bases short and J 3 bases short, with 12 bases between. This CDR3 region has 16 residues. As DNA, the CDR3 is TGTGCCATCAGTGAGTCGACAGCAAGGGATGGAAACACCATATATTTT. Protein: CAISESTARDGNTIYF.

This chain connects TRBV18 to TRBJ2-3; no reliable D call. Trimming shortened V by 2 bases and J by 4 bases, and 10 bases separated the two germline ends. Per germline, CDR1 KGHSH and CDR2 LQKENI. The CDR3 spans 14 residues. The CDR3 bases are TGTGCCAGCTCACCATACCCAGGCCCAGATACGCAGTATTTT. This translates into CASSPYPGPDTQYF.

This clone was seen only once. The germline gene is not matched at one end of the junction; a read error may be the cause. The chain combines TRBV6-6 with TRBJ1-1, with D possibly matching TRBD1 (5 bases). This CDR3 is built from 14 residues. The germline CDR1 and CDR2 sequences are MNHNY and SVGAGI (reference sequence). The CDR3 sequence is CASKSGGVKTEAFF. The CDR3 DNA follows: TGTGCCAGCAAGTCAGGAGGGGTGAAAACTGAAGCTTTCTTT.

This chain joins TRBV6-5 and TRBJ2-1; 11 bases line up with TRBD1. The CDR3 sequence is 15 residues long. Trimming at V came to 6 bases and at J to 8 bases, leaving 9 bases not matched to a gene. The germline gives CDR1 MNHEY, CDR2 SVGAGI. The CDR3: CASSFGTGGPHEQFF. CDR3 in DNA: TGTGCCAGCAGCTTCGGGACAGGGGGTCCCCATGAGCAGTTCTTC.

The V gene is TRBV25-1, the J gene TRBJ2-6; TRBD1 aligns across 10 bases. The CDR3 consists of 16 residues. Germline CDR1 reads MGHDK; CDR2 reads SYGVNS. V was pared by 4 bases and J by 0 bases, with 0 bases of the junction left unmatched. The CDR3 here is CASSGDRGSGANVLTF. The CDR3 DNA reads as TGTGCCAGCAGTGGGGACAGGGGCTCTGGGGCCAACGTCCTGACTTTC. Full variable domain (remainder filled in from reference TRBV25-1 and TRBJ2-6): EADIYQTPRYLVIGTGKKITLECSQTMGHDKMYWYQQDPGMELHLIHYSYGVNSTEKGDLSSESTVSRIRTEHFPLTLESARPSHTSQYLCASSGDRGSGANVLTFGAGSRLTVL.

The CDR3 DNA sequence: TGTGCCAGCAGGGGGACAGGGACTGAAAAACTGTTTTTT. Its protein product is CASRGTGTEKLFF. The chain has TRBV6-5 and TRBJ1-4; 9 bases agree with TRBD1. Germline CDR1 reads MNHEY; CDR2 reads SVGAGI. J gave up 7 bases and V 6 bases, and 3 bases lay outside the gene matches. CDR3 length equals 13 residues.

The chain combines TRBV5-4 with TRBJ2-7, with 8 bases matching TRBD1. The CDR3 spans 17 residues. CDR1 SGHNT and CDR2 YYREEE come from the germline V gene (reference sequence). Trimming took 0 bases from V and 7 from J; bases not matched to a gene: 15. In nucleotides, the CDR3 is TGTGCCAGCAGCTTGGGGGCAGGGGGCCGGGGAAGGGCGGAGCAGTACTTC. Translation gives CASSLGAGGRGRAEQYF.

V usage is TRBV5-4 and J usage is TRBJ2-7; TRBD1 is a possible D gene (6 bases). The CDR3 spans 14 residues. Trimming removed 4 bases at V and 3 bases at J, with 14 bases between. Germline V gene data show CDR1 as SGHNT and CDR2 as YYREEE (reference sequence). CDR3 loop: CASSKPGQIYEQYF. CDR3 DNA sequence: TGTGCCAGCAGCAAACCGGGACAAATCTACGAGCAGTACTTC.

The chain carries TRBV5-1 and TRBJ1-6; a weak D match, TRBD1 (6 bases). Germline values: CDR1 SGHRS, CDR2 YFSETQ. The CDR3 runs 17 residues. The ends were cut back, 3 bases at V and 6 bases at J, with 19 bases in the middle. CDR3 in amino acids: CASSSLQGNVRNSPLHF. CDR3 nucleotides: TGCGCCAGCAGCTCCTTACAGGGAAATGTTCGTAATTCACCCCTCCACTTT.

The genes are TRBV27 and TRBJ1-4; 7 bases map to TRBD1. The ends lost 3 bases at V and 8 bases at J; junction bases unmatched: 6. This CDR3 region has 14 residues. CDR1 is MNHEY and CDR2 is SMNVEV in the germline V gene (reference sequence). CDR3 region: CASSLTGWGEKLFF. CDR3 coding DNA: TGTGCCAGCAGTTTGACAGGGTGGGGAGAAAAACTGTTTTTT.

The chain employs TRBV4-2 and TRBJ1-6; 11 positions match TRBD1. V shed 2 bases and J 9 bases; nucleotides not matched to a gene: 6. The germline CDR1 and CDR2 sequences are LGHNA and YNFKEQ. The length of the CDR3 is 16 residues. CDR3 sequence reads: CASSQNTGQGGSPLHF. The CDR3 nucleotides read TGTGCCAGCAGCCAAAACACGGGACAGGGGGGTTCACCCCTCCACTTT.

A few counts support this clone. The chain carries TRBV10-3 and TRBJ1-1, with 8 bases matching TRBD1. Losses at the gene ends were 6 bases for V and 3 bases for J; bases not matched to a gene: 0. Germline V gives CDR1 ENHRY, CDR2 SYGVKD. CDR3 length equals 12 residues. This CDR3 is CAIRQGDTEAFF. The CDR3 coding sequence is TGTGCCATCAGACAGGGGGACACTGAAGCTTTCTTT.

The chain employs TRBV10-3 and TRBJ1-1, with D unresolved. The CDR3 extends over 13 amino acids. CDR1 is ENHRY, CDR2 SYGVKD, per germline. V dropped 5 bases and J dropped 1 base, with 8 bases sitting between them. CDR3 loop: CAISPTRNTEAFF. CDR3 in DNA: TGTGCCATCAGTCCAACACGGAACACTGAAGCTTTCTTT.

The rearrangement uses TRBV18 and TRBJ1-5; 8 bases are a match to TRBD1. The length of the CDR3 is 14 residues. The V segment lost 4 bases and the J segment 5 bases; nucleotides outside the gene matches: 4. The germline V gene has CDR1 KGHSH and CDR2 LQKENI. The chain's CDR3 is CASSLGQGDQPQHF. The CDR3 DNA reads TGTGCCAGCTCACTAGGACAGGGTGATCAGCCCCAGCATTTT.

The chain has TRBV25-1 and TRBJ1-1, with 7 bases aligning to TRBD1. Germline V gene data show CDR1 as MGHDK and CDR2 as SYGVNS. The CDR3 loop spans 13 amino acids. V lost 6 bases to trimming and J lost 4 bases; unmatched junction nucleotides: 5. Here the CDR3 reads CASRTSGGTEAFF. The DNA of the CDR3 is TGTGCCAGCAGGACCTCAGGGGGCACTGAAGCTTTCTTT.

The chain links TRBV18 to TRBJ2-7; a weak D match, TRBD2 (5 bases). This CDR3 is built from 14 residues. Per germline, CDR1 KGHSH and CDR2 LQKENI. The ends were cut back, 4 bases at V and 2 bases at J, with 12 bases in the middle. The CDR3 region is CASSLRQRPYEQYF. The CDR3, as DNA: TGTGCCAGCTCACTCCGCCAGCGGCCCTACGAGCAGTACTTC.

The chain couples TRBV5-1 to TRBJ1-1; the D gene is possibly TRBD1 (5 bases). Trimming removed 4 bases from V and 3 bases from J, with 19 bases in between. Germline V gives CDR1 SGHRS, CDR2 YFSETQ. The length of the CDR3 is 16 residues. The chain's CDR3 is CASSLDQGGSYTEAFF. The DNA of the CDR3 is TGCGCCAGCAGCCTAGACCAGGGCGGCTCGTACACTGAAGCTTTCTTT.

The rearrangement joins TRBV7-2 to TRBJ2-3, with D possibly matching TRBD2 (6 bases). The CDR3 is 16 amino acids. Germline-derived CDR1 and CDR2 are SGHTA and FQGNSA. Between the trimmed V and J ends, which lost 5 bases and 5 bases, there was a span of 20 bases. The CDR3 sequence is CASSPTIGVGGDTQYF. The DNA for the CDR3 is TGTGCCAGCAGCCCCACCATAGGGGTGGGGGGAGATACGCAGTATTTT.

The rearrangement uses TRBV19 and TRBJ2-1, with 12 bases identical to TRBD2. Germline loops: CDR1 LNHDA, CDR2 SQIVND (reference sequence). The V segment lost 4 bases and the J segment 8 bases; nucleotides outside the gene matches: 9. CDR3 length: 16 amino acids. CDR3 sequence: CASSRASGRAEYEQFF. CDR3 DNA: TGTGCCAGTAGTAGAGCTAGCGGGAGGGCCGAATATGAGCAGTTCTTC. The whole variable domain, filled in from reference TRBV19 and TRBJ2-1, reads DGGITQSPKYLFRKEGQNVTLSCEQNLNHDAMYWYRQDPGQGLRLIYYSQIVNDFQKGDIAEGYSVSREKKESFPLTVTSAQKNPTAFYLCASSRASGRAEYEQFFGPGTRLTVL.

The V and J genes are TRBV24-1 and TRBJ1-2; D gene unclear. V dropped 3 bases and J dropped 8 bases, with 12 bases sitting between them. This CDR3 is 13 amino acids long. Looked up from germline, CDR1 is KGHDR and CDR2 is SFDVKD. CDR3 in amino acids: CATSDPGVGGYTF. The CDR3 region has the DNA TGTGCCACCAGTGATCCCGGGGTTGGGGGCTACACCTTC.

Regarding this clone: In the same sample, other DNA sequences code for this CDR3. The chain links TRBV12-3 or TRBV12-4 to TRBJ2-7, with D perhaps matching TRBD2 (5 bases). V shed 6 bases and J shed 2 bases, with 11 bases lying between them. The CDR3 totals 13 residues. CDR3 DNA: TGTGCCAGCAGCCTAGGCGGGCCCTACGAGCAGTACTTC. It is translated as CASSLGGPYEQYF.

The rearrangement joins TRBV18 to TRBJ1-2; D gene unclear. From germline, CDR1 is KGHSH and CDR2 LQKENI. The V gene lost 3 bases and the J gene lost 2 bases, with 4 bases spanning the gap. This CDR3 has 12 residues. In DNA, the CDR3 is TGTGCCAGCTCACCTCGGAACTATGGCTACACCTTC. This gives the protein CASSPRNYGYTF.

The rearrangement joins TRBV28 to TRBJ1-2; the match to TRBD1 covers 7 bases. With 1 base clipped from V and 6 bases from J, the junction kept 8 bases outside the gene matches. Germline lookup yields CDR1 MDHEN and CDR2 SYDVKM. There are 15 residues in the CDR3. The CDR3 nucleotides read TGTGCCAGCAGTTTATTCTTAGGGGGCGCGGATGGCTACACCTTC. Amino acid sequence: CASSLFLGGADGYTF.

In DNA, the CDR3 is TGTGCCAGCAGTTTATTAGCGGGGGAGACCCCCAATGAGCAGTTCTTC. This translates into CASSLLAGETPNEQFF. The chain recombines TRBV27 with TRBJ2-1; 9 nucleotides align to TRBD2. V lost 1 base to trimming and J lost 6 bases; unmatched junction nucleotides: 7. Germline V gene lookup returns CDR1 MNHEY and CDR2 SMNVEV (reference sequence). The CDR3 runs 16 residues.